Presented here are 32 T cell receptor beta chains from one specimen sequenced in a study of T cell responses to AZD1222 COVID-19 vaccine (dated by TCRdb to the early 2020s). The library was made by the immunoSEQ multiplex PCR assay. TCRdb retrieved this table from immuneACCESS and kept in-frame rearrangements only. Not all clones are present; in checked studies, unresolved V genes account for under half, and no reason is known for the remainder. The sample profile shows nearly 95,000 clones; nearly 90% of them were found once. Jointly, the top ten make up approximately 8.7% of the sample. The time point label here, explained by the study, means: baseline before first vaccination. The sequenced sample was peripheral blood, obtained on day 0 of AZD1222 vaccination. These receptor sequences come from an adult in good health.

The chain couples TRBV18 to TRBJ2-7; tentatively, D is TRBD1 or TRBD2 (6 bases each). CDR1 is KGHSH, CDR2 LQKENI, per germline. V lost 2 bases and J lost 3, with 14 bases in between. The CDR3 runs to 15 residues. DNA of the CDR3: TGTGCCAGCTCACCAGAAGGGGGAGGACTCTACGAGCAGTACTTC. It yields the protein CASSPEGGGLYEQYF.

The V call is TRBV19, the J call TRBJ1-3; no definite D call. This CDR3 contains 11 residues. The germline V gene encodes CDR1 LNHDA and CDR2 SQIVND (reference sequence). V lost 10 bases and J 4 bases, leaving 8 bases between the germline ends. The CDR3 coding sequence is TGTGCCACCTTGAGAGGAAACACCATATATTTT. Translation: CATLRGNTIYF.

The chain has TRBV10-3 and TRBJ2-2; D ambiguous. CDR1 and CDR2 from the germline V gene are ENHRY and SYGVKD. This CDR3 is 16 amino acids long. V was cut by 6 bases and J by 1 base, with 15 bases left in between. The CDR3 loop reads CAISRGGQRNTGELFF. In DNA, the CDR3 is TGTGCCATCAGCCGTGGCGGCCAGCGGAACACCGGGGAGCTGTTTTTT.

J is TRBJ2-1 and V is TRBV9, with D hard to call. CDR3 length: 15 amino acids. Germline V gene data show CDR1 as SGDLS and CDR2 as YYNGEE. The V end was cut by 5 bases, the J end by 0 bases, with 12 bases between. CDR3 bases: TGTGCCAGCAGGAAGGACGCGGACTCCTACAATGAGCAGTTCTTC. This sequence encodes CASRKDADSYNEQFF.

This clone was counted a single time. The gene calls are TRBV29-1 and TRBJ2-5; TRBD1 aligns across 10 bases. Germline CDR1 is SQVTM and CDR2 is ANQGSEA. The CDR3 is made up of 14 amino acids. V lost 6 bases and J lost 5; bases outside the gene matches: 9. The CDR3 bases are TGCAGCGTCGTCCGACAGGGGGCTTATGAGACCCAGTACTTC. Translated: CSVVRQGAYETQYF.

The chain couples TRBV19 to TRBJ1-1; D unresolved. The CDR3 length is 15 residues. The V and J ends lost 6 bases and 0 bases respectively, with 14 bases between them. CDR1 and CDR2 (germline): LNHDA, SQIVND (reference sequence). The CDR3 is CASRHYPIMNTEAFF. The CDR3 DNA is TGTGCCAGTAGACACTACCCCATTATGAACACTGAAGCTTTCTTT.

This clone was observed once. This CDR3 reads CASSLRGGSSYNEQFF. The CDR3 nucleotides read TGTGCCAGCAGCTTACGTGGGGGAAGCTCCTACAATGAGCAGTTCTTC. The chain couples TRBV11-3 to TRBJ2-1, with D possibly being TRBD1 or TRBD2 (5 bases each). This CDR3 has 16 residues. V lost 2 bases, J lost 0 bases, and 11 bases lay in between. Germline V gives CDR1 SGHNT, CDR2 YENEEA.

V is TRBV27 and J is TRBJ1-6; no definite D call. Germline CDR1 MNHEY, CDR2 SMNVEV (reference sequence). Trimming shortened V by 7 bases and J by 2 bases, and 9 bases separated the two germline ends. The CDR3 spans 14 residues. The CDR3 DNA reads as TGTGCCAGCACCCCCGGGGCCTATAATTCACCCCTCCACTTT. Amino acids: CASTPGAYNSPLHF.

The rearrangement joins TRBV6-2 or TRBV6-3 to TRBJ2-7; 7 nucleotides agree with TRBD1. Germline loops: CDR1 MNHEY, CDR2 SVGEGT. The CDR3 totals 14 residues. The J segment lost 1 base and the V segment lost 4 bases, leaving 4 bases of the junction unmatched. This CDR3 is CASSSTGKSYEQYF. The CDR3 DNA sequence: TGTGCCAGCAGTTCGACAGGGAAGTCCTACGAGCAGTACTTC.

The chain joins TRBV24-1 to TRBJ1-5; 9 bases fit TRBD1. The CDR3 loop spans 17 amino acids. V shed 4 bases and J 2 bases; nucleotides not matched to a gene: 8. From germline, CDR1 is KGHDR and CDR2 SFDVKD. The DNA for the CDR3 is TGTGCCACCAGTGACTCCGACAGGGGGAGGGGCAATCAGCCCCAGCATTTT. Residues: CATSDSDRGRGNQPQHF.

The V call is TRBV28, the J call TRBJ1-4; D gene uncertain. Deletions cut 5 bases from V and 8 bases from J, with 12 bases between. The CDR3 spans 13 residues. The germline V gene encodes CDR1 MDHEN and CDR2 SYDVKM. The CDR3 loop reads CASSKGSGEKLFF. The CDR3 DNA sequence: TGTGCCAGCAGTAAGGGCAGTGGAGAAAAACTGTTTTTT.

The V call is TRBV29-1, the J call TRBJ1-1; D gene unclear. Trimming left V 7 bases short and J 10 bases short, with 19 bases between. Germline V gives CDR1 SQVTM, CDR2 ANQGSEA. There are 12 residues in the CDR3. The CDR3 protein is CSGDTGQSGAFF. The CDR3 coding sequence is TGCAGCGGGGATACGGGCCAATCTGGAGCTTTCTTT. The whole variable domain, filled in from reference TRBV29-1 and TRBJ1-1, reads SAVISQKPSRDICQRGTSLTIQCQVDSQVTMMFWYRQQPGQSLTLIATANQGSEATYESGFVIDKFPISRPNLTFSTLTVSNMSPEDSSIYLCSGDTGQSGAFFGQGTRLTVV.

The genes are TRBV14 and TRBJ1-3, with a possible D match to TRBD1 (5 bases). Trimming removed 8 bases at V and 4 bases at J, with 15 bases between. The CDR3 is 14 residues long. Germline V gives CDR1 SGHDN, CDR2 FVKESK. CDR3 sequence (DNA): TGTGCCAGCCACCCCCACGGGACGGGAAACACCATATATTTT. Encoded protein: CASHPHGTGNTIYF.

The genes are TRBV30 and TRBJ1-5; D perhaps matches TRBD1 (6 bases). The CDR3 runs to 13 residues. The germline V gene has CDR1 GTSNPN and CDR2 SVGIG (reference sequence). V gave up 5 bases and J gave up 4 bases, with 12 bases separating them. CDR3 in amino acids: CAWGGGGNQPQHF. CDR3 nucleotides: TGTGCCTGGGGAGGAGGGGGTAATCAGCCCCAGCATTTT.

J is TRBJ2-7 and V is TRBV7-2; D not resolved. V lost 1 base and J lost 5, with 12 bases in between. The germline CDR1 and CDR2 sequences are SGHTA and FQGNSA. CDR3 size: 14 residues. The CDR3 loop is CASSLEYATHEQYF. DNA for the CDR3: TGTGCCAGCAGCTTAGAATATGCCACCCACGAGCAGTACTTC.

This clone turned up a few times. J is TRBJ2-7 and V is TRBV6-2 or TRBV6-3; possibly TRBD1 for D (5 bases). The CDR3 consists of 17 residues. Germline V lookup: CDR1 MNHEY, CDR2 SVGEGT. Deletions cut 0 bases from V and 3 bases from J, with 18 bases between. CDR3 bases: TGTGCCAGCAGTTACTCGGCCCGGACACCGAGGAGCTACGAGCAGTACTTC. Encoded protein: CASSYSARTPRSYEQYF.

This clone has a single count. The chain recombines TRBV7-2 with TRBJ2-5; D possibly corresponds to TRBD2 (7 bases). This CDR3 is built from 14 residues. The V and J ends lost 6 bases and 4 bases respectively, with 15 bases between them. Germline V lookup: CDR1 SGHTA, CDR2 FQGNSA. CDR3 in amino acids: CASRGAGVPETQYF. In nucleotides, the CDR3 is TGTGCCAGCAGGGGGGCGGGAGTCCCAGAGACCCAGTACTTC.

The chain has TRBV6-1 and TRBJ2-7, with 7 bases fitting TRBD1. V dropped 1 base and J dropped 2; count of bases not matched to a gene: 5. The CDR3 covers 15 residues. Germline loops: CDR1 MNHNS, CDR2 SASEGT. CDR3 nucleotide sequence: TGTGCCAGCAGTGAAGAGAACAGGGGTGCCTACGAGCAGTACTTC. Protein: CASSEENRGAYEQYF.

The chain uses TRBV4-1 and TRBJ1-1; D is undetermined. There are 15 residues in the CDR3. Germline V gene data show CDR1 as MGHRA and CDR2 as YSYEKL. The V gene lost 0 bases and the J gene lost 6 bases, with 14 bases spanning the gap. Written as DNA, the CDR3 is TGCGCCAGCAGCCAAGAATTTCGGGTTGTGGCTGAAGCTTTCTTT. As protein: CASSQEFRVVAEAFF.

This sequence joins TRBV6-6 and TRBJ1-2; 7 nucleotides agree with TRBD1. This CDR3 is 14 amino acids long. Unmatched junction bases numbered 11, after V lost 6 bases and J lost 7 bases. Germline V gives CDR1 MNHNY, CDR2 SVGAGI (reference sequence). For the CDR3, the DNA is TGTGCCAGCAGACCGACAGGGAGTGAGGGTGGCTACACCTTC. Encoded protein: CASRPTGSEGGYTF.

The J gene is TRBJ2-2, the V gene TRBV3-1 (or the pseudogene TRBV3-2); 9 bases align to TRBD2. With V trimmed by 1 base and J by 4 bases, 13 bases remained unmatched. Germline CDR1 LGHDT, CDR2 YNNKEL (reference sequence). The CDR3 sequence is 19 residues long. The CDR3 DNA reads TGTGCCAGCAGCCAAGGTGTCCGGCTAGCGGGGAGGGGCACCGGGGAGCTGTTTTTT. It is translated as CASSQGVRLAGRGTGELFF.

The chain joins TRBV19 to TRBJ2-7; D ambiguous. Germline V gene lookup returns CDR1 LNHDA and CDR2 SQIVND (reference sequence). This CDR3 is built from 15 residues. Trimming took 3 bases from V and 4 from J, leaving 16 bases between them. CDR3 DNA: TGTGCCAGTAGTATCTCCGGGTCAGTGGTGTACGAGCAGTACTTC. It yields the protein CASSISGSVVYEQYF.

The V call is TRBV12-3 or TRBV12-4, the J call TRBJ2-6; no clear D. Deletions cut 8 bases from V and 0 bases from J, with 5 bases between. The CDR3 length is 13 residues. The CDR3 DNA reads as TGTGCCAGCGCTTTCTCTGGGGCCAACGTCCTGACTTTC. Its translation is CASAFSGANVLTF.

The genes are TRBV3-1 (or the pseudogene TRBV3-2) and TRBJ2-7; 8 bases agree with TRBD1. The CDR3 spans 14 residues. V gave up 4 bases and J gave up 3 bases; unmatched junction bases: 5. Germline loops: CDR1 LGHDT, CDR2 YNNKEL (reference sequence). CDR3 sequence: CASSPGTGRYEQYF. Written as DNA, the CDR3 is TGTGCCAGCAGCCCAGGGACAGGCCGCTACGAGCAGTACTTC.

The chain carries TRBV7-2 and TRBJ1-4; 9 bases align to TRBD1. The CDR3 is made up of 16 amino acids. CDR1 SGHTA and CDR2 FQGNSA come from the germline V gene. Trimming cost V 0 bases and J 7 bases; bases outside gene matches: 6. Here the CDR3 reads CASSLAPGTGLEKLFF. Written as DNA, the CDR3 is TGTGCCAGCAGCTTAGCACCAGGGACAGGGCTTGAAAAACTGTTTTTT.

J is TRBJ1-5 and V is TRBV5-1; 8 nucleotides align to TRBD1. Germline CDR1 reads SGHRS; CDR2 reads YFSETQ. This CDR3 has 14 residues. The trim removed 4 bases at V and 7 bases at J, leaving 7 bases unmatched. The CDR3 nucleotides read TGCGCCAGCAGCCCCGGACAGGGAGGACAGCCCCAGCATTTT. Its translation: CASSPGQGGQPQHF.

J is TRBJ2-3 and V is TRBV7-9; TRBD2 is a possible D gene (6 bases). This CDR3 comprises 14 residues. The germline gives CDR1 SEHNR, CDR2 FQNEAQ (reference sequence). V was shortened by 5 bases and J by 5 bases, with 14 bases between the two germline ends. The CDR3 DNA sequence: TGTGCCAGCAGCGGAGGTGGGGGAGGAGATACGCAGTATTTT. Translated, it gives CASSGGGGGDTQYF.

In this sample, this clone turned up once. CDR3: CASSQDRGRETQYF. CDR3 DNA: TGTGCCAGCAGCCAAGACAGGGGGCGCGAGACCCAGTACTTC. The V gene is TRBV7-2, the J gene TRBJ2-5, with TRBD1 identical over 10 bases. CDR3 length: 14 residues. Per germline, CDR1 SGHTA and CDR2 FQGNSA. With 5 bases clipped from V and 5 bases from J, the junction kept 5 bases outside the gene matches.

V usage is TRBV30 and J usage is TRBJ1-1; tentatively, D is TRBD1 (6 bases). The germline V gene has CDR1 GTSNPN and CDR2 SVGIG (reference sequence). The length of the CDR3 is 15 residues. V dropped 3 bases and J dropped 0 bases, with 14 bases sitting between them. This chain's CDR3 is CAWRASGALNTEAFF. The CDR3 DNA is TGTGCCTGGAGGGCTTCAGGGGCATTGAACACTGAAGCTTTCTTT.

This clone was seen only once. This chain links TRBV2 with TRBJ2-1; 8 bases fit TRBD2. The CDR3 loop spans 15 amino acids. CDR1 SNHLY and CDR2 FYNNEI come from the germline V gene. The junction had 12 bases not matched to a gene; V was cut back by 3 bases and J by 11 bases. Here the CDR3 reads CASSEGTRGVAKQFF. For the CDR3, the DNA is TGTGCCAGCAGTGAGGGGACTAGGGGAGTCGCAAAGCAGTTCTTC.

The rearrangement links TRBV7-2 to TRBJ2-7; 9 bases map to TRBD1. Per the germline V gene, CDR1 is SGHTA and CDR2 is FQGNSA. The ends lost 6 bases at V and 7 bases at J; junction bases unmatched: 4. This CDR3 spans 12 amino acids. The CDR3 sequence: CASRRQGDEQYF. CDR3 in DNA: TGTGCCAGCAGACGACAGGGGGATGAGCAGTACTTC.

The gene calls are TRBV6-5 and TRBJ1-5; TRBD1 aligns across 8 bases. The CDR3 is 14 residues long. J lost 3 bases, V lost 7 bases, and 5 bases had no gene match. Germline lookup yields CDR1 MNHEY and CDR2 SVGAGI. The CDR3 spells CASNSRGLNQPQHF. CDR3 in DNA: TGTGCCAGCAATTCCAGGGGGCTCAATCAGCCCCAGCATTTT.